A single T cell receptor (beta chain) is shown here with its context. The junction had 1 base not matched to a gene; V was cut back by 2 bases and J by 3 bases. CDR3 length equals 14 residues. CDR1 is SGHTA and CDR2 is FQGNSA in the germline V gene. This sample is part of a study of pediatric ulcerative colitis. The assay was immunoSEQ multiplex PCR, and TCRdb's table has in-frame clones only and misses some. The table records 40,000 to 55,000 clones, around 76% of them present only once. The rectum was sampled with one to two pinch biopsies at colonoscopy. Sequences were obtained from gut tissue. The TCR comes from a girl aged 5-17 years with moderate ulcerative colitis. The chain has TRBV7-2 and TRBJ2-7, with 10 bases that match TRBD2. CDR3 residues: CASSLQRGGYEQYF. CDR3 sequence (DNA): TGTGCCAGCAGCTTACAGCGGGGGGGCTACGAGCAGTACTTC.